This T cell receptor beta chain was obtained from a study of T cells in Graves' hyperthyroidism and ophthalmopathy. Note on this clonotype: The antigen is unknown. Mismatch with germline at one junction end may stem from a read error.

TCR beta CDR3 regions were amplified from RNA. When the TCR CDR3 underwent first-round RT-PCR, the HTBI primer set was used. TCRdb re-called the multiplex PCR reads with MiXCR, one entry per CDR3 protein. The data show about 580,000 distinct CDR3 sequences, 46% seen once. Germline loops: CDR1 SNHLY, CDR2 FYNNEI. The CDR3 consists of 14 residues. Broader study findings: Most expanded thyroid clonotypes above 0.001 also appeared in blood.

The specimen sequenced was peripheral blood or thyroid tissue (not recorded which). The chain recombines TRBV2 with TRBJ2-2; D possibly uses TRBD1 or TRBD2 (7 bases each). This clonotype originated in a young woman with Graves' hyperthyroidism. CDR3 in amino acids: CASSGREGAGELLF. The CDR3 nucleotides read TGTGCCAGCAGCGGAAGGGAGGGGGCCGGGGAGCTGCTTTTT.